This TCR beta chain was profiled in a study of CD8 T cells in ankylosing spondylitis. General study findings and limits: Reported data indicate significant enrichment of disease-linked clones within matched ankylosing spondylitis synovial fluid. CD8+ by phenotype, disease-linked clones were relatively rare in peripheral blood.

CDR1 SGHRS and CDR2 YFSETQ come from the germline V gene. This CDR3 spans 13 amino acids. V shed 9 bases and J shed 0 bases, with 12 bases lying between them. Quantitative 5'-RACE with molecular barcodes generated TCR beta libraries. One entry per CDR3 protein, called by TCRdb with MiXCR from the 5' RACE reads. Among about 130,000 distinct CDR3 sequences listed, 9.3% were seen once. A word on this clonotype: Its target is unknown.

The source of this sequence is a male donor with ankylosing spondylitis or in good health (not recorded which). The sequenced sample consisted of blood, either unsorted or a sorted T cell fraction (not recorded which). V usage is TRBV5-1 and J usage is TRBJ1-1, with D tentatively TRBD1 (6 bases). The CDR3 DNA sequence: TGCGCCACTGGACAGAGAATGAACACTGAAGCTTTCTTT. Translated, it gives CATGQRMNTEAFF. Full variable domain (rest looked up from reference TRBV5-1 and TRBJ1-1): KAGVTQTPRYLIKTRGQQVTLSCSPISGHRSVSWYQQTPGQGLQFLFEYFSETQRNKGNFPGRFSGRQFSNSRSEMNVSTLELGDSALYLCATGQRMNTEAFFGQGTRLTVV.